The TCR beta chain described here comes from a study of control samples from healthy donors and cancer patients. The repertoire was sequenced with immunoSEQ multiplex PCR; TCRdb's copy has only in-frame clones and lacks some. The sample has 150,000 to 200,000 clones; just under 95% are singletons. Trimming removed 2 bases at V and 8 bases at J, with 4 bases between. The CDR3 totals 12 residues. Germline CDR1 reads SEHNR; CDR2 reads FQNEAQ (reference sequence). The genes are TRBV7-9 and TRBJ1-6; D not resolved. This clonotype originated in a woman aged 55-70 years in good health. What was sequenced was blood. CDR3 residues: CASSLRDSPLHF. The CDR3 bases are TGTGCCAGCAGCTTACGAGATTCACCCCTCCACTTT.